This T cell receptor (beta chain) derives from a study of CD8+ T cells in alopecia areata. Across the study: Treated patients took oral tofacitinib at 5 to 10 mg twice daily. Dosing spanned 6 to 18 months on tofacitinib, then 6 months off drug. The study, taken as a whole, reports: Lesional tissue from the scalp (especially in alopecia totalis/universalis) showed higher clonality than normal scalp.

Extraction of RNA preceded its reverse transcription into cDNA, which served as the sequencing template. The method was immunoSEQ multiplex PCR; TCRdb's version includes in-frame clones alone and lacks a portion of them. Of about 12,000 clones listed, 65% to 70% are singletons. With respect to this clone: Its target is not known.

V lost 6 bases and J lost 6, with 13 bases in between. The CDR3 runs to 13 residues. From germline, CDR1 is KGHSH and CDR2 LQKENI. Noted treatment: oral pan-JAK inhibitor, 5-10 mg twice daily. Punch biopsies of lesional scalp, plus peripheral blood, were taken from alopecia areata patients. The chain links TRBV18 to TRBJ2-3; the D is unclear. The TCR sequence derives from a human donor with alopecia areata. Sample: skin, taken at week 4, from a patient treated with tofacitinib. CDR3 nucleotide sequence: TGTGCCAGCTCCCGACCTCAGCCGGATACGCAGTATTTT. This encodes CASSRPQPDTQYF.